This paragraph covers one TCR beta chain sequence. The target antigen is unknown. Sequenced by immunoSEQ multiplex PCR; TCRdb stores in-frame clones only, minus some. Altogether around 300,000 clones are present, 70% to 80% being singletons, with the ten largest covering over 5%. These data belong to a study of cytotoxic CD8 clonotypes in ibrutinib-treated CLL. For the study at large: There were 10 to 11 relapsed/refractory patients and around 15 treatment-naive patients, and under 18 were IGHV unmutated. Whole-study results and caveats: Clonality at baseline surpassed age-matched healthy donors and tracked circulating CD8+ T-cell counts. Samples were collected at differing times from sustained-remission and progressing patients. A rise in clonality was seen at ibrutinib response, and a fall back toward baseline was seen at progression.

The receptor was derived from a human donor with chronic lymphocytic leukemia. The starting material was PBMCs, obtained before ibrutinib treatment.

The CDR3 spells CASTLKRGTQHEQFF. CDR3 sequence (DNA): TGTGCCAGCACCCTGAAGAGGGGGACACAACATGAGCAGTTCTTC. The rearrangement joins TRBV5-4 to TRBJ2-1; possibly TRBD1 for D (6 bases). This CDR3 spans 15 amino acids. The V end lost 6 bases, the J end lost 8 bases, and 21 bases lay between the germline ends. Germline lookup yields CDR1 SGHNT and CDR2 YYREEE (reference sequence).